The 6 T cell receptor beta chains below come from one sample, sequenced in a study of monozygotic twins with inflammatory bowel disease. From its re-call of the 5' RACE reads, TCRdb lists each CDR3 protein once, without DNA. The sample is made up of 400,000 to 500,000 distinct CDR3 sequences, and the top ten hold 2.4% of it. Sequencing was performed on blood. These receptors all come from a human donor with ulcerative colitis or Crohn's disease, or a healthy co-twin of an affected twin (not recorded which).

The chain joins TRBV11-2 to TRBJ2-1. Germline CDR1 reads SGHAT; CDR2 reads FQNNGV. The CDR3 is 12 residues long. CDR3 amino acids: CASGYWVNEQFF.

The chain employs TRBV7-2 and TRBJ2-7; TCRdb's D call of TRBD1 is untestable without DNA. Germline V gives CDR1 SGHTA, CDR2 FQGNSA. The length of the CDR3 is 15 residues. The CDR3 protein is CASSRRGGLSYEQYF.

The chain employs TRBV5-1 and TRBJ2-3; TCRdb picks TRBD1, but there is no DNA to check that call. Germline V gene sequence: CDR1 SGHRS, CDR2 YFSETQ. CDR3 length: 15 amino acids. CDR3 sequence reads: CASSPRTSSTDTQYF.

J is TRBJ2-1 and V is TRBV3-1; TCRdb's D call, TRBD1, is unchecked because there is no DNA. Germline loops: CDR1 LGHDT, CDR2 YNNKEL (reference sequence). CDR3 length: 17 residues. The CDR3 spells CASSQDRQGFGNNEQFF.

The chain uses TRBV7-2 and TRBJ1-6; TCRdb names TRBD1, which stays unverified in the absence of DNA. The CDR3 is 13 amino acids. The germline CDR1 and CDR2 sequences are SGHTA and FQGNSA. CDR3 residues: CASRQGQDSPLHF. The complete variable domain, with remaining parts taken from reference TRBV7-2 and TRBJ1-6, reads GAGVSQSPSNKVTEKGKDVELRCDPISGHTALYWYRQSLGQGLEFLIYFQGNSAPDKSGLPSDRFSAERTGGSVSTLTIQRTQQEDSAVYLCASRQGQDSPLHFGNGTRLTVT.

This chain joins TRBV20-1 and TRBJ1-5; absent DNA, TCRdb's TRBD1 call cannot be checked. CDR3 length: 13 amino acids. The germline V gene encodes CDR1 DFQATT and CDR2 SNEGSKA (reference sequence). The CDR3 spells CSVRQGITQPQHF.